The 32 T cell receptor beta chains below were found in one sample sequenced in a study of T cells expressing NK-cell markers. After re-calling the 5' RACE reads, TCRdb lists one entry per CDR3 protein, DNA absent. The data include about 260,000 distinct CDR3 sequences; the top ten clones carry 0.39%. The sample comprised blood T cells: a sorted CD56 or NKG2C T cell subset, CD4+ or CD8+ T cells, or bulk PBMC T cells (not recorded which). The receptors were gathered from a man aged 18-30 years in good health.

The V and J genes are TRBV7-9 and TRBJ2-1. CDR3 size: 15 residues. From germline, CDR1 is SEHNR and CDR2 FQNEAQ (reference sequence). The chain's CDR3 is CASSLPRRMGNEQFF.

This chain links TRBV20-1 with TRBJ1-2; without DNA, the TCRdb call of TRBD1 cannot be checked. The CDR3 covers 14 residues. Germline loops: CDR1 DFQATT, CDR2 SNEGSKA (reference sequence). CDR3 loop: CSASHILRGGGYTF.

This rearrangement joins TRBV12-3 or TRBV12-4 to TRBJ1-5; TCRdb's D gene call, TRBD1, goes unchecked for lack of DNA. The CDR3 is 17 residues long. The CDR3 loop is CASSSFDGGDLNQPQHF.

The rearrangement joins TRBV2 to TRBJ1-2. CDR3 length equals 14 residues. Germline V gives CDR1 SNHLY, CDR2 FYNNEI. This CDR3 reads CASSWEGLNYGYTF.

This rearrangement joins TRBV28 to TRBJ2-7; no DNA is available, so the TRBD1 call from TCRdb remains unchecked. Germline V gene lookup returns CDR1 MDHEN and CDR2 SYDVKM. CDR3 length equals 15 residues. The CDR3 reads CASSYAGDSSYEQYF.

The J gene is TRBJ2-1, the V gene TRBV12-3 or TRBV12-4; TCRdb's D call of TRBD2 is untestable without DNA. The CDR3 runs 18 residues. CDR3 residues: CASSPVRGAGSSYNEQFF.

This chain links TRBV4-2 with TRBJ2-6. Per germline, CDR1 LGHNA and CDR2 YNFKEQ. This CDR3 has 16 amino acids. CDR3 residues: CASSQSGISGANVLTF.

The rearrangement joins TRBV20-1 to TRBJ2-2. CDR1 is DFQATT and CDR2 is SNEGSKA in the germline V gene (reference sequence). This CDR3 contains 16 residues. The CDR3: CSARDVKGWSTGELFF.

The CDR3 spells CASRPHGGAGELFF. The chain recombines TRBV12-3 or TRBV12-4 with TRBJ2-2; TCRdb outputs TRBD1, but without DNA this stays unchecked. This CDR3 region has 14 residues.

This chain links TRBV6-1 with TRBJ2-1; there is no DNA to check the TCRdb D call of TRBD1. The CDR3 consists of 14 residues. Germline V lookup: CDR1 MNHNS, CDR2 SASEGT. The CDR3 region is CASRTGTGHSEQFF.

The chain uses TRBV7-9 and TRBJ2-1; TCRdb's D call of TRBD2 is untestable without DNA. CDR1 and CDR2 from the germline V gene are SEHNR and FQNEAQ (reference sequence). The CDR3 runs to 17 residues. The chain's CDR3 is CASSLVGILAGVSEQFF.

J is TRBJ2-3 and V is TRBV5-1; the D call from TCRdb, TRBD2, cannot be confirmed without DNA. Germline lookup yields CDR1 SGHRS and CDR2 YFSETQ. The CDR3 consists of 14 residues. The CDR3 loop is CASSGGLSTDTQYF.

The chain's CDR3 is CSVVERSNQPQHF. The rearrangement joins TRBV29-1 to TRBJ1-5. CDR1 is SQVTM, CDR2 ANQGSEA, per germline. The CDR3 has 13 amino acids.

The rearrangement links TRBV12-3 or TRBV12-4 to TRBJ1-2; TCRdb reports TRBD1, a call that lacks DNA to check it against. The CDR3 is 12 amino acids. CDR3 protein: CASSFLQGGYTF.

This chain joins TRBV9 and TRBJ2-2; TCRdb's D gene call, TRBD2, goes unchecked for lack of DNA. The CDR3 loop spans 16 amino acids. From germline, CDR1 is SGDLS and CDR2 YYNGEE. CDR3 in amino acids: CASSVGTSGIAGELFF.

The V gene is TRBV6-5, the J gene TRBJ2-1; the TCRdb call, TRBD2, lacks DNA for checking. The CDR3 totals 16 residues. Germline assignment: CDR1 MNHEY and CDR2 SVGAGI. CDR3 sequence reads: CASSSLAGGPSNEQFF.

V usage is TRBV5-1 and J usage is TRBJ2-7. The germline gives CDR1 SGHRS, CDR2 YFSETQ. The length of the CDR3 is 14 residues. CDR3 in amino acids: CASSLGGSSYEQYF.

This chain uses TRBV6-2 or TRBV6-3 with TRBJ2-1; TCRdb's assignment of TRBD2 cannot be checked, as there is no DNA. Germline V gives CDR1 MNHEY, CDR2 SVGEGT. The CDR3 runs 13 residues. CDR3 protein: CASSYSSSGEQFF.

This sequence joins TRBV29-1 and TRBJ2-1; the TCRdb call, TRBD2, lacks DNA for checking. Germline CDR1 SQVTM, CDR2 ANQGSEA. The CDR3 runs to 12 residues. CDR3 sequence reads: CSAGLADNEQFF.

The chain combines TRBV20-1 with TRBJ1-5; there is no DNA to check the TCRdb D call of TRBD1. The germline gives CDR1 DFQATT, CDR2 SNEGSKA (reference sequence). The CDR3 is made up of 15 amino acids. Here the CDR3 reads CSASLGHSSNQPQHF.

This chain connects TRBV20-1 to TRBJ1-3; TCRdb designates TRBD1, a call that cannot be tested without DNA. Looked up from germline, CDR1 is DFQATT and CDR2 is SNEGSKA (reference sequence). This CDR3 contains 13 residues. CDR3 in amino acids: CSAARTVGNTIYF.

V and J are TRBV12-3 or TRBV12-4 and TRBJ2-6. This CDR3 is built from 16 residues. The CDR3 region is CASSNTTLIGANVLTF.

V and J are TRBV4-2 and TRBJ2-5; TCRdb picks TRBD1, but there is no DNA to check that call. Germline lookup yields CDR1 LGHNA and CDR2 YNFKEQ. The CDR3 is made up of 18 amino acids. The CDR3 loop is CASSQVYKGSPSQETQYF.

The V and J genes are TRBV20-1 and TRBJ2-3. The CDR3 extends over 12 amino acids. Germline CDR1 reads DFQATT; CDR2 reads SNEGSKA (reference sequence). CDR3 sequence reads: CSASTTPDTQYF.

The V call is TRBV29-1, the J call TRBJ2-4. The CDR3 length is 12 residues. CDR1 and CDR2 (germline): SQVTM, ANQGSEA. The chain's CDR3 is CSVADGRAIQYF.

The chain carries TRBV20-1 and TRBJ2-1; TCRdb selects TRBD2, and the lack of DNA leaves this call unchecked. The CDR3 has 15 amino acids. Germline CDR1 and CDR2: DFQATT and SNEGSKA (reference sequence). CDR3 in amino acids: CSAGQGAGGVVEQFF.

The CDR3 here is CASRGGGTNTEAFF. The rearrangement uses TRBV12-3 or TRBV12-4 and TRBJ1-1; TCRdb indicates TRBD1, and absent DNA this call remains unverified. The CDR3 spans 14 residues.

The chain links TRBV11-2 to TRBJ2-3; no DNA is available, so the TRBD2 call from TCRdb remains unchecked. Germline V gene lookup returns CDR1 SGHAT and CDR2 FQNNGV. This CDR3 has 19 residues. CDR3 sequence reads: CASSLRGRSSSLVPDTQYF.

The CDR3 loop reads CASNPATGAFYEQYF. The rearrangement joins TRBV12-3 or TRBV12-4 to TRBJ2-7; TCRdb names TRBD1, which stays unverified in the absence of DNA. The CDR3 has 15 residues.

The chain joins TRBV6-5 to TRBJ2-5; lacking DNA, the TRBD2 call made by TCRdb goes unchecked. The CDR3 loop spans 16 amino acids. Per the germline V gene, CDR1 is MNHEY and CDR2 is SVGAGI. The CDR3 is CASSYSPTSGQETQYF.

This chain connects TRBV29-1 to TRBJ1-1. Germline loops: CDR1 SQVTM, CDR2 ANQGSEA. The CDR3 is 12 amino acids. The CDR3 protein is CSVEDRLSEAFF.

The rearrangement uses TRBV29-1 and TRBJ2-7; absent DNA, TCRdb's TRBD1 call cannot be checked. The CDR3 is made up of 19 amino acids. The V gene's germline CDR1 is SQVTM and CDR2 ANQGSEA. CDR3: CSVEFGGRGRNLGSYEQYF.